What follows describes a single T cell receptor (beta chain). Its antigen remains unidentified. CDR1 and CDR2 from the germline V gene are LNHDA and SQIVND (reference sequence). V trimming: 5 bases; J trimming: 3 bases; junction bases outside the gene matches: 11. This CDR3 is built from 16 residues. Sequencing used immunoSEQ multiplex PCR; TCRdb keeps in-frame clones, though not all of them. The sample shows 190,000 or so clones, over 50% of them seen only once. Donors were healthy HIV-negative adults without recent acute infections or vaccinations. This entry comes from a study of shared clonotypes between healthy human individuals. The study's findings and limits: Among a handful of donors, approximately 5% of naive CD4 clonotypes were found in common. Some clonotypes were shared by all four sorted-subset donors, while others were not shared. The non-shared ones had lower generation probabilities than the shared ones. Only a few donors were included, so the genetic and exposure-history diversity represented was limited.

Input material: memory CD4+ T cells sorted from blood. The subset denotes: CD45RA-negative fraction. This rearrangement joins TRBV19 to TRBJ2-7, with 9 bases aligning to TRBD2. This receptor was identified in a man aged 25 to 40 in good health. CDR3 residues: CASSFTLAGALYEQYF. The CDR3 coding sequence is TGTGCCAGTAGTTTCACGTTAGCGGGAGCTCTCTACGAGCAGTACTTC.